Shown below are 11 T cell receptor beta chains from a single sample sequenced in a study of blood T cell repertoires in COVID-19. The data were produced by immunoSEQ multiplex PCR, yet TCRdb's version contains in-frame clones alone and is incomplete. The sample lists a few hundred thousand clones, roughly 87% occurring once. The sequenced sample consisted of peripheral blood. These receptors all stem from a man in his forties with active or convalescent COVID-19.

The V and J genes are TRBV5-8 and TRBJ1-4; 8 nucleotides agree with TRBD1. The CDR3 consists of 15 residues. Germline V gene sequence: CDR1 SGHTS, CDR2 YDEGEE. Trimming at V came to 4 bases and at J to 5 bases, leaving 7 bases not matched to a gene. The CDR3 coding sequence is TGTGCCAGCAGCCTCAAAGGACAGGGAAATGAAAAACTGTTTTTT. Translated, it gives CASSLKGQGNEKLFF.

This chain connects TRBV6-5 to TRBJ2-3, with a weak D call TRBD2 (6 bases). V was cut by 6 bases and J by 3 bases, with 7 bases left in between. CDR3 length: 12 amino acids. The germline CDR1 and CDR2 sequences are MNHEY and SVGAGI. The CDR3 region has the DNA TGTGCCAGCAGGGGAGGAACAGATACGCAGTATTTT. The encoded protein is CASRGGTDTQYF.

The rearrangement links TRBV4-2 to TRBJ2-7; 7 nucleotides match TRBD1. Germline-derived CDR1 and CDR2 are LGHNA and YNFKEQ. This CDR3 spans 15 amino acids. Trimming took 4 bases from V and 3 from J; bases not matched to a gene: 9. The CDR3 is CASSPLTGFLYEQYF. CDR3 in DNA: TGTGCCAGCAGCCCCTTGACAGGGTTCCTCTACGAGCAGTACTTC.

V and J are TRBV5-1 and TRBJ2-7; perhaps TRBD1 as D (6 bases). The CDR3 length is 17 residues. Germline V gene sequence: CDR1 SGHRS, CDR2 YFSETQ. The V and J ends lost 0 bases and 0 bases respectively, with 16 bases between them. The CDR3 loop is CASSLAGTSYSSYEQYF. CDR3 nucleotide sequence: TGCGCCAGCAGCTTGGCCGGGACATCCTACAGCTCCTACGAGCAGTACTTC. Variable domain in full (rest from reference TRBV5-1 and TRBJ2-7): KAGVTQTPRYLIKTRGQQVTLSCSPISGHRSVSWYQQTPGQGLQFLFEYFSETQRNKGNFPGRFSGRQFSNSRSEMNVSTLELGDSALYLCASSLAGTSYSSYEQYFGPGTRLTVT.

The gene calls are TRBV27 and TRBJ1-2; D gene ambiguous. In germline, CDR1 is MNHEY, CDR2 SMNVEV (reference sequence). CDR3 length: 13 amino acids. With 2 bases removed from V and 5 bases from J, the gap between germline ends came to 9 bases. CDR3 nucleotide sequence: TGTGCCAGCAGTTTAACAGAGAGTTATGGCTACACCTTC. Translated, it gives CASSLTESYGYTF.

The genes are TRBV27 and TRBJ2-7; D may be TRBD2 (5 bases). Germline loops: CDR1 MNHEY, CDR2 SMNVEV (reference sequence). The CDR3 is made up of 13 amino acids. Trimming left V 5 bases short and J 7 bases short, with 15 bases between. This CDR3 is CASSVDSPGEQYF. The DNA for the CDR3 is TGTGCCAGCAGTGTGGACTCTCCCGGGGAGCAGTACTTC.

J is TRBJ1-1 and V is TRBV6-5; D is possibly TRBD1 (5 bases). Germline loops: CDR1 MNHEY, CDR2 SVGAGI. This CDR3 contains 12 residues. Trimming shortened V by 4 bases and J by 4 bases, and 7 bases separated the two germline ends. The CDR3 region is CASSSQGTEAFF. The CDR3 DNA is TGTGCCAGCAGTTCTCAGGGCACTGAAGCTTTCTTT.

CDR3 DNA: TGTGCCAGCAGCCCAATACAGGGGGGCGATGGCTACACCTTC. It codes for CASSPIQGGDGYTF. The chain is built from TRBV27 and TRBJ1-2, with 8 positions matching TRBD1. Germline CDR1 and CDR2: MNHEY and SMNVEV (reference sequence). CDR3 length: 14 residues. V gave up 6 bases and J gave up 6 bases; unmatched junction bases: 9.

The chain uses TRBV5-1 and TRBJ2-3; D is possibly TRBD2 (6 bases). The CDR3 loop spans 16 amino acids. Trimming cost V 0 bases and J 1 base, with 12 bases left between them. Germline V gene data show CDR1 as SGHRS and CDR2 as YFSETQ. The DNA for the CDR3 is TGCGCCAGCAGCTTGGAACGGTCTAGCGGCACAGATACGCAGTATTTT. Its protein product is CASSLERSSGTDTQYF.

The chain employs TRBV7-2 and TRBJ2-3, with D unresolved. The CDR3 sequence is 14 residues long. CDR1 is SGHTA, CDR2 FQGNSA, per germline. Trimming pared 3 bases from V and 4 bases from J, leaving 11 bases between. In DNA, the CDR3 is TGTGCCAGCAGCTTCCTCATCGGTGCAGATACGCAGTATTTT. Translated, it gives CASSFLIGADTQYF.

The chain links TRBV12-3 or TRBV12-4 to TRBJ2-5, with 9 nucleotides matching TRBD1. CDR3 size: 12 residues. The J segment lost 5 bases and the V segment lost 7 bases, leaving 2 bases of the junction unmatched. CDR3 protein: CASTTGGETQYF. The CDR3 DNA sequence: TGTGCCAGCACGACAGGGGGGGAGACCCAGTACTTC.